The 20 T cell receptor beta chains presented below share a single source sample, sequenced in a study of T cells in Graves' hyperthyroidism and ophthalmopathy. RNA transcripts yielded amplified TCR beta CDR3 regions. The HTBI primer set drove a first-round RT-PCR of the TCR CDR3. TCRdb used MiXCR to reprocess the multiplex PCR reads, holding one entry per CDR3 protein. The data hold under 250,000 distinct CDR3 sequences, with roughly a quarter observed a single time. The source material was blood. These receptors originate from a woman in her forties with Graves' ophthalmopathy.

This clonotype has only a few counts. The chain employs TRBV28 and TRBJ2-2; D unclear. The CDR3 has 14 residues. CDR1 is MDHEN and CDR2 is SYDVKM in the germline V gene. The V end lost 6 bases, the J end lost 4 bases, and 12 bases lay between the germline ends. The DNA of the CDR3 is TGTGCCAGCAGCCTTAGAGAGCTCACCGGGGAGCTGTTTTTT. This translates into CASSLRELTGELFF. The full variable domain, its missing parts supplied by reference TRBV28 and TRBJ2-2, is DVKVTQSSRYLVKRTGEKVFLECVQDMDHENMFWYRQDPGLGLRLIYFSYDVKMKEKGDIPEGYSVSREKKERFSLILESASTNQTSMYLCASSLRELTGELFFGEGSRLTVL.

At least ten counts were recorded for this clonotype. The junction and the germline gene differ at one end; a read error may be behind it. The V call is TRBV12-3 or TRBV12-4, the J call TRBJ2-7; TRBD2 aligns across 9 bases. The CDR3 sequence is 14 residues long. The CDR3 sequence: CATSTGAGGYEQYF. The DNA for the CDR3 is TGTGCCACCAGTACGGGGGCGGGAGGGTACGAGCAGTACTTC.

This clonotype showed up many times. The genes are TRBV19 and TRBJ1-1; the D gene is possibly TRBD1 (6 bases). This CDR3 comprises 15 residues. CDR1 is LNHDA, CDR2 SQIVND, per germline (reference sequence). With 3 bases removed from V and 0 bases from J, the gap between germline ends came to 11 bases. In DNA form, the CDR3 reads TGTGCCAGTAGTATCGGGGGGCGCTTGAACACTGAAGCTTTCTTT. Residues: CASSIGGRLNTEAFF.

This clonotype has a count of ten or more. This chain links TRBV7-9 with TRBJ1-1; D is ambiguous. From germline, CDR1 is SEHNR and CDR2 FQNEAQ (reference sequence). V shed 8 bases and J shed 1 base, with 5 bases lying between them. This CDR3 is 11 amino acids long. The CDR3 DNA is TGTGCCAGCTCGGAGAACACTGAAGCTTTCTTT. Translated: CASSENTEAFF.

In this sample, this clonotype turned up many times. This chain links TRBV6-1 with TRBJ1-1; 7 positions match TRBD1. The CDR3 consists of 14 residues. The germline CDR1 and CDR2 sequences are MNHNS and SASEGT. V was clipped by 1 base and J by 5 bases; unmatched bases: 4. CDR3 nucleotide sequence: TGTGCCAGCAGTGAAGAGGGGGCTAGGACTGAAGCTTTCTTT. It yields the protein CASSEEGARTEAFF.

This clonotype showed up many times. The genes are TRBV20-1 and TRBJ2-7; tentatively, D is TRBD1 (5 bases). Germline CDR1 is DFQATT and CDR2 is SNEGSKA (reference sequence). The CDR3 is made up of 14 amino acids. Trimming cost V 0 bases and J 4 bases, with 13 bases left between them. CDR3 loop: CSARDPRVSYEQYF. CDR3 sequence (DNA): TGCAGTGCTAGAGATCCCAGGGTCTCGTACGAGCAGTACTTC.

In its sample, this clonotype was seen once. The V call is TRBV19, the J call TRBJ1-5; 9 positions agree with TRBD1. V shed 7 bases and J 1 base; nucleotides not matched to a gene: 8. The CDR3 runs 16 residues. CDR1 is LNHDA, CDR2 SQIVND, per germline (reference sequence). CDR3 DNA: TGTGCCAGTACCTCAGGACAGGGGCGAAGCAATCAGCCCCAGCATTTT. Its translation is CASTSGQGRSNQPQHF.

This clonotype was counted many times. For the CDR3, the DNA is TGTGCCAGTAGCTCGGGACTAGACTTCTACGAGCAGTACTTC. Translating gives CASSSGLDFYEQYF. This rearrangement joins TRBV19 to TRBJ2-7; 8 bases match TRBD2. The CDR3 runs to 14 residues. Germline CDR1 and CDR2: LNHDA and SQIVND (reference sequence). V was pared by 6 bases and J by 3 bases, with 7 bases of the junction left unmatched.

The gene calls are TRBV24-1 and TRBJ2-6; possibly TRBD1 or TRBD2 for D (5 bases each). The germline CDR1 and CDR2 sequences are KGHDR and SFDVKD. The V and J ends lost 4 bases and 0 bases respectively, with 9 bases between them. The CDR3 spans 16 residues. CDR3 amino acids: CATSDTGLSGANVLTF. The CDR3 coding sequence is TGTGCCACCAGTGACACAGGACTCTCTGGGGCCAACGTCCTGACTTTC.

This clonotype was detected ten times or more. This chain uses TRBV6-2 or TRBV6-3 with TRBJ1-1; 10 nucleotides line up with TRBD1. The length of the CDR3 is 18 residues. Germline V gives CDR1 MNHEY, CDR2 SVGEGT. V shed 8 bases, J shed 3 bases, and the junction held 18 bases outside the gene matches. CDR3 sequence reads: CASGGARDRGAGYTEAFF. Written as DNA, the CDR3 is TGTGCCAGCGGGGGAGCCCGGGACAGGGGCGCGGGGTACACTGAAGCTTTCTTT.

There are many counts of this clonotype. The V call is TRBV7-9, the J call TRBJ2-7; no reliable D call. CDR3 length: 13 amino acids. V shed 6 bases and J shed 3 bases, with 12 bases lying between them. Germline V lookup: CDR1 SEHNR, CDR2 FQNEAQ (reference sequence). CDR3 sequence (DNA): TGTGCCAGCAGTGACCCCCCAGACTACGAGCAGTACTTC. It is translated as CASSDPPDYEQYF.

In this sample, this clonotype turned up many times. The CDR3 sequence is CASSGRAIVRYEQYF. The CDR3 nucleotides read TGTGCCAGTAGTGGCCGGGCCATCGTTCGGTACGAGCAGTACTTC. The chain employs TRBV19 and TRBJ2-7; no definite D call. This CDR3 region has 15 residues. The germline V gene encodes CDR1 LNHDA and CDR2 SQIVND (reference sequence). V lost 5 bases to trimming and J lost 4 bases, with 18 bases between them.

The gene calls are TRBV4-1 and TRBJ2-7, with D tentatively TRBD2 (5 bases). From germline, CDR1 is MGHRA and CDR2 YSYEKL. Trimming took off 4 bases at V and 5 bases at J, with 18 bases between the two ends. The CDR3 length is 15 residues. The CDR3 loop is CASSPERLPGNEQYF. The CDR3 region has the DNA TGCGCCAGCAGCCCAGAGCGGCTACCGGGGAACGAGCAGTACTTC.

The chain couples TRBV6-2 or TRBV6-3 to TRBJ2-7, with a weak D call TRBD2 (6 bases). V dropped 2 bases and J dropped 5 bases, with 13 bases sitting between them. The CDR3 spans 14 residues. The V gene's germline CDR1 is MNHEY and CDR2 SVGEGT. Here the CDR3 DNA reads TGTGCCAGCAGTTACGGGGTAGCGGTGAACGAGCAGTACTTC. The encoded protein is CASSYGVAVNEQYF.

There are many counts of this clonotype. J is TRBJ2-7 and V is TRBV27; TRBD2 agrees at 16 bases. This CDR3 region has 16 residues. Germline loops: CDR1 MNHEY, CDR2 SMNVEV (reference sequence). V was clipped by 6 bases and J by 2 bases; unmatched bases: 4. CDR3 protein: CASSPGTSGRAYEQYF. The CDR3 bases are TGTGCCAGCAGCCCTGGGACTAGCGGGAGGGCCTACGAGCAGTACTTC.

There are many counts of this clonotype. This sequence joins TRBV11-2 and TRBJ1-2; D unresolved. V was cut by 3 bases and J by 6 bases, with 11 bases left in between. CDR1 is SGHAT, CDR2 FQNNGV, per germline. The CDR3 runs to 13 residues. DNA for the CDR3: TGTGCCAGCAGCTTTGGGCGAGCGGATGGCTACACCTTC. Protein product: CASSFGRADGYTF.

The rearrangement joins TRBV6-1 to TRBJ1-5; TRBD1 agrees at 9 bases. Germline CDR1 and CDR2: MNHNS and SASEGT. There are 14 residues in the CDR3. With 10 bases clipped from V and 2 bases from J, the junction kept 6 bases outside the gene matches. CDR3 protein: CATRQGVGNQPQHF. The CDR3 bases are TGTGCCACTCGACAGGGGGTCGGCAATCAGCCCCAGCATTTT.

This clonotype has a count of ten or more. CDR3 loop: CASSPLQGAREQYF. CDR3 bases: TGTGCCAGCAGTCCCCTACAGGGGGCGAGGGAGCAGTACTTC. This chain joins TRBV2 and TRBJ2-7; 9 nucleotides line up with TRBD1. J lost 7 bases, V lost 5 bases, and 9 bases had no gene match. Germline loops: CDR1 SNHLY, CDR2 FYNNEI. This CDR3 has 14 amino acids.

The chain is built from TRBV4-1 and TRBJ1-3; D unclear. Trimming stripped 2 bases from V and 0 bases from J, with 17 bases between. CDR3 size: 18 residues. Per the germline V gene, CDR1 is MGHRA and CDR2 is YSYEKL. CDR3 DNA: TGCGCCAGCAGCCAACCTAAGCGGAACAGCCGCTCTGGAAACACCATATATTTT. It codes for CASSQPKRNSRSGNTIYF.

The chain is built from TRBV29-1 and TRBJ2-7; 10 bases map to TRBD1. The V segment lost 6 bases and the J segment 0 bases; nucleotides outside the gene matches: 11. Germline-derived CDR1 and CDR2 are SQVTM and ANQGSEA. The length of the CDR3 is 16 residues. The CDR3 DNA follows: TGCAGCGTGGCCGGGACAGGGGCCTCCACCTCCTACGAGCAGTACTTC. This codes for CSVAGTGASTSYEQYF.